A single sample gave rise to the 2 T cell receptor beta chains below, sequenced in a study of identical twins. TCRdb redid the calling of the 5' RACE reads with MiXCR, one entry per CDR3 protein. The table includes about 1.7 million distinct CDR3 sequences, less than 40% detected once. What was sequenced was cord blood. The source is a newborn girl in good health.

This clonotype was picked up a small number of times. J is TRBJ2-3 and V is TRBV2; 7 nucleotides align to TRBD1. This CDR3 spans 14 amino acids. Germline loops: CDR1 SNHLY, CDR2 FYNNEI. After removal of 5 bases from V and 2 bases from J, the junction contained 4 bases not matched to a gene. The CDR3 is CASSMGQSTDTQYF. CDR3 in DNA: TGTGCCAGCAGTATGGGACAGTCCACAGATACGCAGTATTTT.

This clonotype came up a few times. V and J are TRBV6-5 and TRBJ1-2; D remains unclear. This CDR3 region has 13 residues. Trimming took 6 bases from V and 6 from J, leaving 14 bases between them. Germline V gene sequence: CDR1 MNHEY, CDR2 SVGAGI. Written as DNA, the CDR3 is TGTGCCAGCAGCCGCAAACCGACAAATGGCTACACCTTC. Translating it yields CASSRKPTNGYTF.